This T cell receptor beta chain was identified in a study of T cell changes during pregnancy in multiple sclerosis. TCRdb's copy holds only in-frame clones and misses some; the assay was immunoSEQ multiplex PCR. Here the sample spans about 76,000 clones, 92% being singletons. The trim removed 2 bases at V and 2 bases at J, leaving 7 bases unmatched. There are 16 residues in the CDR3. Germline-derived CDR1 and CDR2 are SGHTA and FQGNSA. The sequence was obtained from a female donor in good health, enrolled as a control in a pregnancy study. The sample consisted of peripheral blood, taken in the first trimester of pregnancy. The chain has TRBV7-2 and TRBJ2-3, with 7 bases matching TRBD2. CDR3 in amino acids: CASSLTVGRITDTQYF. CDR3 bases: TGTGCCAGCAGCTTAACGGTCGGGAGGATCACAGATACGCAGTATTTT.